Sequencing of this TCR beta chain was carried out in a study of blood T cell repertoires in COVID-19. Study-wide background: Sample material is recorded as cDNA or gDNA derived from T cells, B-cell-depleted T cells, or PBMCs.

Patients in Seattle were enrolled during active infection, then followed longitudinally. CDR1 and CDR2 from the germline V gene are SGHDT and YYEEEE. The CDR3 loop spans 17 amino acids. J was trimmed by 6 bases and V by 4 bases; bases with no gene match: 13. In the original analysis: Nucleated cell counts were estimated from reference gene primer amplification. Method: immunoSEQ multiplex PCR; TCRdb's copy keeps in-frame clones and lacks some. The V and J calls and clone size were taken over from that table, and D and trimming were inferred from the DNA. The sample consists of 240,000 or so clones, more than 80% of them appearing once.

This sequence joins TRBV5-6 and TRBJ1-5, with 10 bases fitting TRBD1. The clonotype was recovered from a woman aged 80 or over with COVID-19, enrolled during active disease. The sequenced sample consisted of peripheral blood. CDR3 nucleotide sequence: TGTGCCAGCAGCATGACCCGACAGGGGGCGCGGGGTCAGCCCCAGCATTTT. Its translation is CASSMTRQGARGQPQHF.